What follows are 8 T cell receptor beta chains derived from one specimen sequenced in a study of patients and donors after allogeneic stem cell transplantation. Each CDR3 protein gets one entry after TCRdb re-called the RT-PCR reads with MiXCR. Of over 350,000 distinct CDR3 sequences listed, about a sixth were seen once; the top ten hold over 6%. Sequencing was carried out using blood, either unsorted or a sorted T cell fraction (not recorded which). These receptors were taken from a human donor who was either an allogeneic HSCT recipient or a stem cell or donor lymphocyte infusion donor (not recorded which). It is not recorded whose cells these are; they may come from a transplant donor.

V is TRBV20-1 and J is TRBJ1-1; 8 positions match TRBD1. J was trimmed by 4 bases and V by 7 bases; bases with no gene match: 14. Germline V gene sequence: CDR1 DFQATT, CDR2 SNEGSKA (reference sequence). This CDR3 region has 15 residues. The CDR3 DNA reads as TGCAGTGTCCTCAGGGGGCGAAAGTTGGTCACTGAAGCTTTCTTT. Translation gives CSVLRGRKLVTEAFF.

This clonotype turned up a few times. The chain recombines TRBV28 with TRBJ2-7, with TRBD2 as a possible D gene (6 bases). CDR1 is MDHEN, CDR2 SYDVKM, per germline. Trimming shortened V by 7 bases and J by 3 bases, and 19 bases separated the two germline ends. The CDR3 is 15 residues long. The DNA for the CDR3 is TGTGCCAGCAATCCGGGACTTTCTAGCTTCTACGAGCAGTACTTC. Translation gives CASNPGLSSFYEQYF. The variable domain in full, completed from reference TRBV28 and TRBJ2-7, reads DVKVTQSSRYLVKRTGEKVFLECVQDMDHENMFWYRQDPGLGLRLIYFSYDVKMKEKGDIPEGYSVSREKKERFSLILESASTNQTSMYLCASNPGLSSFYEQYFGPGTRLTVT.

This clonotype was found a few times. This rearrangement joins TRBV20-1 to TRBJ2-3, with TRBD1 matching 8 bases. This CDR3 is built from 15 residues. Trimming took 0 bases from V and 4 from J; bases not matched to a gene: 6. Germline V gene sequence: CDR1 DFQATT, CDR2 SNEGSKA (reference sequence). The CDR3 DNA sequence: TGCAGTGCTAGAGATCCTCAGGGGGCACCAGATACGCAGTATTTT. Translating it yields CSARDPQGAPDTQYF.

This clonotype appeared a few times. The chain combines TRBV20-1 with TRBJ2-7; no clear D gene. This CDR3 comprises 16 residues. Trimming removed 3 bases from V and 3 bases from J, with 21 bases in between. Germline lookup yields CDR1 DFQATT and CDR2 SNEGSKA (reference sequence). The CDR3 bases are TGCAGTGCTAGGGAGCTGGGCCGTTCTGAAGGCTACGAGCAGTACTTC. Its protein product is CSARELGRSEGYEQYF.

This chain uses TRBV7-9 with TRBJ1-2; 12 bases fit TRBD1. The germline gives CDR1 SEHNR, CDR2 FQNEAQ (reference sequence). The V segment lost 6 bases and the J segment 6 bases; nucleotides outside the gene matches: 5. The CDR3 has 14 amino acids. In DNA, the CDR3 is TGTGCCAGCAGGCGGGGACAGGGGGCGGATGGCTACACCTTC. It translates to CASRRGQGADGYTF.

The chain recombines TRBV11-2 with TRBJ2-3; D not resolved. The CDR3 is made up of 12 amino acids. CDR1 SGHAT and CDR2 FQNNGV come from the germline V gene. Trimming removed 6 bases at V and 6 bases at J, with 10 bases between. CDR3 coding DNA: TGTGCCAGCAGGTCTAGAGCGGATACGCAGTATTTT. Its protein product is CASRSRADTQYF. The full variable domain, its missing parts supplied by reference TRBV11-2 and TRBJ2-3, is EAGVAQSPRYKIIEKRQSVAFWCNPISGHATLYWYQQILGQGPKLLIQFQNNGVVDDSQLPKDRFSAERLKGVDSTLKIQPAKLEDSAVYLCASRSRADTQYFGPGTRLTVL.

This clonotype was picked up a small number of times. The rearrangement links TRBV4-3 to TRBJ2-3; tentatively, D is TRBD1 or TRBD2 (6 bases each). The CDR3 is 14 amino acids. The V gene lost 0 bases and the J gene lost 9 bases, with 13 bases spanning the gap. Germline V lookup: CDR1 LGHNA, CDR2 YSLEER. CDR3 amino acids: CASSQDTGGRTQYF. The CDR3 coding sequence is TGCGCCAGCAGCCAAGATACTGGGGGGCGCACGCAGTATTTT.

The chain couples TRBV18 to TRBJ1-5; D gene ambiguous. Germline lookup yields CDR1 KGHSH and CDR2 LQKENI. The CDR3 contains 14 residues. Trimming removed 3 bases from V and 3 bases from J, with 9 bases in between. Here the CDR3 reads CASSPGQHNQPQHF. DNA of the CDR3: TGTGCCAGCTCACCTGGGCAGCACAATCAGCCCCAGCATTTT.